A single sample is the source of the 14 T cell receptor beta chains below, sequenced in a study of PD-1 blockade in mismatch repair-deficient tumors. The data were produced by immunoSEQ multiplex PCR, yet TCRdb's version contains in-frame clones alone and is incomplete. The sample records around 120,000 clones, around 83% being singletons. The input for sequencing was peripheral blood, taken 44 weeks after starting pembrolizumab. All receptors derive from an adult with mismatch repair-deficient cancer.

V and J are TRBV7-9 and TRBJ2-7; TRBD1 aligns across 8 bases. Germline CDR1 is SEHNR and CDR2 is FQNEAQ (reference sequence). V lost 4 bases, J lost 2 bases, and 7 bases stayed unmatched. The CDR3 extends over 15 amino acids. The CDR3 DNA is TGTGCCAGCAGCTCGACAGGGGCGGGACCCTACGAGCAGTACTTC. This gives the protein CASSSTGAGPYEQYF.

This clone has only one observation. The V gene is TRBV6-1, the J gene TRBJ2-1; 9 bases map to TRBD1. CDR3 size: 13 residues. V trimming: 6 bases; J trimming: 7 bases; junction bases outside the gene matches: 4. Germline V CDR1 and CDR2: MNHNS, SASEGT. In nucleotides, the CDR3 is TGTGCCAGCAGAGAACAGGGGGCGAATGAGCAGTTCTTC. It encodes CASREQGANEQFF.

The rearrangement joins TRBV4-3 to TRBJ2-7; 8 bases fit TRBD2. The CDR3 totals 18 residues. Germline assignment: CDR1 LGHNA and CDR2 YSLEER. Unmatched junction bases numbered 16, after V lost 0 bases and J lost 6 bases. The CDR3 DNA sequence: TGCGCCAGCAGCCAAGATCGATGGAAAGCGGGAGTGTTCCCCGAGCAGTACTTC. Protein: CASSQDRWKAGVFPEQYF.

The rearrangement joins TRBV18 to TRBJ2-1; perhaps TRBD2 as D (7 bases). V gave up 3 bases and J gave up 3 bases, with 21 bases separating them. The CDR3 contains 18 residues. Germline V gene data show CDR1 as KGHSH and CDR2 as LQKENI. The CDR3 spells CASSPKLASVGGYNEQFF. DNA for the CDR3: TGTGCCAGCTCACCGAAACTAGCGAGCGTAGGGGGCTACAATGAGCAGTTCTTC.

CDR3 amino acids: CASSPEGLAGATQYF. DNA for the CDR3: TGTGCCAGCAGCCCGGAGGGACTAGCGGGAGCGACCCAGTACTTC. This chain connects TRBV5-4 to TRBJ2-5; TRBD2 aligns across 14 bases. CDR1 SGHNT and CDR2 YYREEE come from the germline V gene (reference sequence). The CDR3 consists of 15 residues. The V gene end was trimmed by 4 bases and the J gene end by 7 bases; junction bases not matched to a gene: 6.

The table lists this clone with a count of one. This chain connects TRBV27 to TRBJ2-7; no clear D gene. The germline CDR1 and CDR2 sequences are MNHEY and SMNVEV (reference sequence). The CDR3 is 15 residues long. V gave up 0 bases and J gave up 4 bases, with 13 bases separating them. The CDR3 nucleotides are TGTGCCAGCAGTTTATCGGTAAATCCCGCATACGAGCAGTACTTC. As protein: CASSLSVNPAYEQYF.

V gene TRBV5-6 combines with J gene TRBJ1-2; D uncertain. Germline lookup yields CDR1 SGHDT and CDR2 YYEEEE. V lost 3 bases and J lost 0, with 12 bases in between. This CDR3 comprises 15 residues. This CDR3 reads CASSSQRLPNYGYTF. CDR3 coding DNA: TGTGCCAGCAGCTCGCAGCGATTACCTAACTATGGCTACACCTTC.

CDR3 loop: CASSQVTGGSSYEQYF. The CDR3 nucleotides read TGCGCCAGCAGCCAAGTCACCGGTGGGAGCTCCTACGAGCAGTACTTC. The chain joins TRBV4-3 to TRBJ2-7; D is possibly TRBD2 (5 bases). The length of the CDR3 is 16 residues. V was cut by 1 base and J by 0 bases, with 13 bases left in between. Per the germline V gene, CDR1 is LGHNA and CDR2 is YSLEER.

J is TRBJ1-2 and V is TRBV11-1; TRBD1 is a possible D gene (5 bases). In germline, CDR1 is SGHAT, CDR2 FQDESV (reference sequence). This CDR3 region has 18 residues. The germline V and J ends were trimmed by 7 bases and 6 bases, with 30 bases remaining between them. Here the CDR3 DNA reads TGTGCCAGCATCCAAATGAGGGTTACTGGGGGTGTGTTGAATGGCTACACCTTC. It yields the protein CASIQMRVTGGVLNGYTF.

As DNA, the CDR3 is TGTGCCAGCAGCTTAGCGAGGACCATGAACACTGAAGCTTTCTTT. This codes for CASSLARTMNTEAFF. This chain uses TRBV7-9 with TRBJ1-1; no clear D. CDR1 is SEHNR and CDR2 is FQNEAQ in the germline V gene (reference sequence). CDR3 size: 15 residues. Trimming stripped 0 bases from V and 0 bases from J, with 8 bases between.

J is TRBJ1-2 and V is TRBV4-1, with 10 positions matching TRBD1. Germline CDR1 reads MGHRA; CDR2 reads YSYEKL. V shed 1 base, J shed 7 bases, and the junction held 9 bases outside the gene matches. The CDR3 runs 16 residues. CDR3 nucleotide sequence: TGCGCCAGCAGCCAAGGGAGTGGGACAGGGGCGGGTGGCTACACCTTC. Residues: CASSQGSGTGAGGYTF.

The rearrangement links TRBV10-3 to TRBJ1-1, with D perhaps matching TRBD1 (5 bases). There are 14 residues in the CDR3. Per germline, CDR1 ENHRY and CDR2 SYGVKD. The V end was cut by 7 bases, the J end by 4 bases, with 16 bases between. Here the CDR3 DNA reads TGTGCCATCAAGGGGAGAGGGCTGGGCACTGAAGCTTTCTTT. Its translation: CAIKGRGLGTEAFF.

The chain uses TRBV18 and TRBJ2-7; TRBD1 aligns across 8 bases. Losses at the gene ends were 6 bases for V and 2 bases for J; bases not matched to a gene: 24. The CDR3 spans 20 residues. Germline values: CDR1 KGHSH, CDR2 LQKENI. For the CDR3, the DNA is TGTGCCAGCTCCGGACAGGGTGGAGTAAAGGGAACCTATGGGCCCTACGAGCAGTACTTC. This translates into CASSGQGGVKGTYGPYEQYF.

The chain links TRBV14 to TRBJ2-3; TRBD1 might be the D (5 bases). With 6 bases removed from V and 7 bases from J, the gap between germline ends came to 17 bases. Germline assignment: CDR1 SGHDN and CDR2 FVKESK. The CDR3 sequence is 14 residues long. The CDR3: CASSDSGNAYTQYF. Written as DNA, the CDR3 is TGTGCCAGCAGTGACAGTGGTAACGCGTATACGCAGTATTTT.